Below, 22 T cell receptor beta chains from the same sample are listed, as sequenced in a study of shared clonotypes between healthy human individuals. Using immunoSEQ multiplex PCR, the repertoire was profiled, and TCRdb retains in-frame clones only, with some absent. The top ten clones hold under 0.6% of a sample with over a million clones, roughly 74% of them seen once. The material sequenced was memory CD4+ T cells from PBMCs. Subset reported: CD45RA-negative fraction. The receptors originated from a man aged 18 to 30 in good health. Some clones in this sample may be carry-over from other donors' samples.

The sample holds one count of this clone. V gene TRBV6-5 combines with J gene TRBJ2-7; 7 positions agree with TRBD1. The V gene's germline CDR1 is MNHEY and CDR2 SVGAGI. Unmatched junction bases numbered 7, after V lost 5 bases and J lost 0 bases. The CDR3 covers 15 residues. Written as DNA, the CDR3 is TGTGCCAGCAGTATTAAGGGGGCCAGCTCCTACGAGCAGTACTTC. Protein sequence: CASSIKGASSYEQYF.

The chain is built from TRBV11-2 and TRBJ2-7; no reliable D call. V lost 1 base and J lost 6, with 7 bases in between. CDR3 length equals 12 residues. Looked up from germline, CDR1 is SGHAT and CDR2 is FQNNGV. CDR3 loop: CASSLVQREQYF. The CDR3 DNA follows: TGTGCCAGCAGCTTAGTGCAGCGCGAGCAGTACTTC.

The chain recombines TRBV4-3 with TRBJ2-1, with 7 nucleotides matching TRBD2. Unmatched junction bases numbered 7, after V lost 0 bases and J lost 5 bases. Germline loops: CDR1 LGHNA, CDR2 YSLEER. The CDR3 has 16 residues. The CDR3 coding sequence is TGCGCCAGCAGCCAAGAAGCGGCTAGCGGTAACAATGAGCAGTTCTTC. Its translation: CASSQEAASGNNEQFF.

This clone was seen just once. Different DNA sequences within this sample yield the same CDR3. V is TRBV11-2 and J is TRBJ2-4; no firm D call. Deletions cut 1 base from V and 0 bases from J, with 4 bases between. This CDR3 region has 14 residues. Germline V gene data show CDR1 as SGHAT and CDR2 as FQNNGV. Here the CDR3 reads CASSLALAKNIQYF. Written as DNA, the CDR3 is TGTGCCAGCAGCTTAGCATTAGCCAAAAACATTCAGTACTTC.

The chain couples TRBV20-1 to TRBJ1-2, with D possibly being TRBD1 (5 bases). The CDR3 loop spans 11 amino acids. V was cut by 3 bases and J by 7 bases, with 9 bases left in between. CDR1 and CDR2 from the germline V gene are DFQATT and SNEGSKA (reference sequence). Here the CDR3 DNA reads TGCAGTGCTAGGACAGTTCGTGGCTACACCTTC. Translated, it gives CSARTVRGYTF.

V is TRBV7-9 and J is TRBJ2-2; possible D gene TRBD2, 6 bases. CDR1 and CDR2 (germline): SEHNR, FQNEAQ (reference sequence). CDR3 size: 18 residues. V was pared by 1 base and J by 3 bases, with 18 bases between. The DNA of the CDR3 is TGTGCCAGCAGCTTAGGGCAGGGCGGGATCCATTACACCGGGGAGCTGTTTTTT. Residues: CASSLGQGGIHYTGELFF.

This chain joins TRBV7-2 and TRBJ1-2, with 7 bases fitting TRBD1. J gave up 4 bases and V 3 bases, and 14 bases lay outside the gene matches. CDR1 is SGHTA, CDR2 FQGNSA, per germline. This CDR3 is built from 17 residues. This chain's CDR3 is CASSFSATGAYLYGYTF. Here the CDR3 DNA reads TGTGCCAGCAGCTTTTCCGCCACAGGGGCATATCTCTATGGCTACACCTTC.

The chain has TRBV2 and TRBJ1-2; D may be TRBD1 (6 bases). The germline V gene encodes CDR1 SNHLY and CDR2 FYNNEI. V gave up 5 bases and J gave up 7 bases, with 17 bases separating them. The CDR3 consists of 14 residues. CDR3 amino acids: CASSLDRTSGGYTF. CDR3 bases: TGTGCCAGCAGTCTAGACAGGACCTCTGGTGGCTACACCTTC.

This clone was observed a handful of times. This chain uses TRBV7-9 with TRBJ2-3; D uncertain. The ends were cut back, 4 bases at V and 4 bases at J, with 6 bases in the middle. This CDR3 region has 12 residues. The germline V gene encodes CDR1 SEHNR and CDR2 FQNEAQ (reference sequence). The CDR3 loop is CASSSMADTQYF. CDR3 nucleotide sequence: TGTGCCAGCAGCTCCATGGCAGATACGCAGTATTTT.

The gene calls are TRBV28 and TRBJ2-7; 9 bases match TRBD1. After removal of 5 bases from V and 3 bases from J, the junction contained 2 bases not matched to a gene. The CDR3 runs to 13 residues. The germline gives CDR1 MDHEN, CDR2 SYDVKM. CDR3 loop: CASSRDRVYEQYF. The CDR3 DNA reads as TGTGCCAGCAGTAGGGACAGGGTCTACGAGCAGTACTTC.

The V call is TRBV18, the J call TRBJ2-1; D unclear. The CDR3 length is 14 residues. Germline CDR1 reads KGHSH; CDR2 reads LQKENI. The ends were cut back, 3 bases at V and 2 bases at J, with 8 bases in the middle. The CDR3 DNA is TGTGCCAGCTCACCTGGGCAGGCCTACAATGAGCAGTTCTTC. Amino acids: CASSPGQAYNEQFF.

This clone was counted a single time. CDR3 sequence: CASSVTALGEQYF. CDR3 in DNA: TGTGCCAGCAGTGTGACAGCGCTAGGGGAGCAGTACTTC. This sequence joins TRBV28 and TRBJ2-7; D is perhaps TRBD1 (5 bases). Per the germline V gene, CDR1 is MDHEN and CDR2 is SYDVKM. V was trimmed by 5 bases and J by 7 bases, leaving 15 bases between them. The CDR3 has 13 residues.

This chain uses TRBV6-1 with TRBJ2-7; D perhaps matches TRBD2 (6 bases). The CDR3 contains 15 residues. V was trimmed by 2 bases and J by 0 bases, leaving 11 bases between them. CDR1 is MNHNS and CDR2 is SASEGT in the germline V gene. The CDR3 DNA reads TGTGCCAGCAGTGAATCTACTAGCCGCTCCTACGAGCAGTACTTC. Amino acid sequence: CASSESTSRSYEQYF.

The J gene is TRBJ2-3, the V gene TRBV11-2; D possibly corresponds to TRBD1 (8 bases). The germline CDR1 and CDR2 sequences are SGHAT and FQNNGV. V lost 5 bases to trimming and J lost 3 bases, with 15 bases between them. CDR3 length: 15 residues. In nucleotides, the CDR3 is TGTGCCAGCAGCCTTAACAGGGGGGGAACAGATACGCAGTATTTT. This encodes CASSLNRGGTDTQYF. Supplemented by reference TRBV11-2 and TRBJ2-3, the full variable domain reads EAGVAQSPRYKIIEKRQSVAFWCNPISGHATLYWYQQILGQGPKLLIQFQNNGVVDDSQLPKDRFSAERLKGVDSTLKIQPAKLEDSAVYLCASSLNRGGTDTQYFGPGTRLTVL.

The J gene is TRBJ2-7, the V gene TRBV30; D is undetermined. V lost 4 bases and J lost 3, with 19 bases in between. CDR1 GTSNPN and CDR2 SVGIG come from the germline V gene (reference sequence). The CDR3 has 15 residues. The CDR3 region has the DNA TGTGCCTGGATTTGGAGTGGCACAGATCACTACGAGCAGTACTTC. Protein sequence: CAWIWSGTDHYEQYF. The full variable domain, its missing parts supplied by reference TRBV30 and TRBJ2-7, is SQTIHQWPATLVQPVGSPLSLECTVEGTSNPNLYWYRQAAGRGLQLLFYSVGIGQISSEVPQNLSASRPQDRQFILSSKKLLLSDSGFYLCAWIWSGTDHYEQYFGPGTRLTVT.

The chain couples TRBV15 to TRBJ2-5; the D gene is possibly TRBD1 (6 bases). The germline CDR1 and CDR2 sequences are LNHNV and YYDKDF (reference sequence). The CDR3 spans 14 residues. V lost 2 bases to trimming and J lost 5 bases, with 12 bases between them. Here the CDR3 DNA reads TGTGCCACCAGCAGACCCGGGACATCGGAGACCCAGTACTTC. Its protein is CATSRPGTSETQYF.

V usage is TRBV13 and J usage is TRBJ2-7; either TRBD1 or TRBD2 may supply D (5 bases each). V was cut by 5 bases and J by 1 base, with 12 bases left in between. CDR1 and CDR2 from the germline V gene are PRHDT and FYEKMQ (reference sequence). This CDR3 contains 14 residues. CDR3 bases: TGTGCCAGCAGCGCCCGGGGCCAGTCCTACGAGCAGTACTTC. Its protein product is CASSARGQSYEQYF.

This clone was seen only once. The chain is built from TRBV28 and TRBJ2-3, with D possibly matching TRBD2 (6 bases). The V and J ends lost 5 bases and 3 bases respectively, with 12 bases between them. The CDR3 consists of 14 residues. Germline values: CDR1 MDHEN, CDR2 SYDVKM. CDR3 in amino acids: CASSITGETDTQYF. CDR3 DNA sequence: TGTGCCAGCAGTATAACGGGAGAGACAGATACGCAGTATTTT.

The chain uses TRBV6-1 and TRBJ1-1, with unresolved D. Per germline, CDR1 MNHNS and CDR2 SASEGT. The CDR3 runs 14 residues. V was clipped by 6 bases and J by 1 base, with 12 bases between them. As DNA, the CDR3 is TGTGCCAGCAGCCCCTTAATGGGGAACACTGAAGCTTTCTTT. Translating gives CASSPLMGNTEAFF.

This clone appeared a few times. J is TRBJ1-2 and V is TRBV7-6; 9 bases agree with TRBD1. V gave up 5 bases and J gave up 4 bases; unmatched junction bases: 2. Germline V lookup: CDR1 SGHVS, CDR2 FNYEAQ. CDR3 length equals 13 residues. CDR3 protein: CASSPDRGYGYTF. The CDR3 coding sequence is TGTGCCAGCAGCCCGGACAGGGGCTATGGCTACACCTTC.

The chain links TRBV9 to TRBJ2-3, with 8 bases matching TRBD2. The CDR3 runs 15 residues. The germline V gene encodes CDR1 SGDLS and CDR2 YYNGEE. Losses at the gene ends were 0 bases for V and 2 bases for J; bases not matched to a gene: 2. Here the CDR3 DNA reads TGTGCCAGCAGCGTAGTAGCGGGAACCACAGATACGCAGTATTTT. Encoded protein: CASSVVAGTTDTQYF. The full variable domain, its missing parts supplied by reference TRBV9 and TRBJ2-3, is DSGVTQTPKHLITATGQRVTLRCSPRSGDLSVYWYQQSLDQGLQFLIQYYNGEERAKGNILERFSAQQFPDLHSELNLSSLELGDSALYFCASSVVAGTTDTQYFGPGTRLTVL.

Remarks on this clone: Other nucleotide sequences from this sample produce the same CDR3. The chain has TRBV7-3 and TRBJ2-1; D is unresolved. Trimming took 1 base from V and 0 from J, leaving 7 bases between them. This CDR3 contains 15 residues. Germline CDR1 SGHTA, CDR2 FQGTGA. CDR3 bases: TGTGCCAGCAGCTTAATTGCGGACTCCTACAATGAGCAGTTCTTC. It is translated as CASSLIADSYNEQFF.